This T cell receptor beta chain is drawn from a study of T cells after yellow fever vaccination. TCRdb re-derived calls from the 5' RACE reads in MiXCR, one entry per CDR3 protein. The sample lists about 60,000 distinct CDR3 sequences, roughly 6.9% occurring once. Turning to this clonotype: Its antigen is not known.

Trimming pared 0 bases from V and 13 bases from J, leaving 25 bases between. Germline lookup yields CDR1 DFQATT and CDR2 SNEGSKA (reference sequence). The CDR3 has 16 residues. Broader study findings: Overall, a small share of clonotypes was seen in both CD4 and CD8 compartments. Abundant clonotypes from the bulk population could contaminate FACS-sorted repertoires. Detected again after the booster were most primary-vaccination clones, at 95% to 98% CD4 and 70% to 90% CD8. Weaker in magnitude, the secondary response showed a faster peak on day 5 versus 15.

The chain links TRBV20-1 to TRBJ2-4; TRBD1 is a possible D gene (6 bases). This material consisted of CD8+ T cells sorted from PBMCs, taken on the day of the first yellow fever vaccination. The source is a man younger than 35 who received the YFV17D yellow fever vaccine. CDR3 DNA sequence: TGCAGTGCTAGAGATCCTCGACAGGCAAGTTGGGCGAAGCAGTACTTC. It codes for CSARDPRQASWAKQYF.